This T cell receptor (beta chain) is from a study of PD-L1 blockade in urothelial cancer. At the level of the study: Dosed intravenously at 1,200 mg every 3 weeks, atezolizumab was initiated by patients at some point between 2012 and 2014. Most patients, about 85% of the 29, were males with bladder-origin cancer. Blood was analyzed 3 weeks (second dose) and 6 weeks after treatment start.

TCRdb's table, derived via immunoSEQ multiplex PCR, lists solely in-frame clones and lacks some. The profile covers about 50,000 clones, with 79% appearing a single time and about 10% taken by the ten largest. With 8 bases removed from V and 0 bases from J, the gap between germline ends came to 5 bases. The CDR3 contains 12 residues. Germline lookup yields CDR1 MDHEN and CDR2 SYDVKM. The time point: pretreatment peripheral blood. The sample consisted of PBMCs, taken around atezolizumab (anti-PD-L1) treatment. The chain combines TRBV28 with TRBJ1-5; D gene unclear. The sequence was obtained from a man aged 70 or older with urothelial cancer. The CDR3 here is CASESSNQPQHF. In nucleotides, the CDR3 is TGTGCCAGCGAGAGTAGCAATCAGCCCCAGCATTTT.